This passage covers 2 T cell receptor beta chains from one sample sequenced in a study of T cells after yellow fever vaccination. TCRdb independently ran MiXCR on the 5' RACE reads; one entry per CDR3 protein. The sample lists about 310,000 distinct CDR3 sequences, approximately 3.8% seen once, with 23% in the top ten. The sample was PBMCs, taken on the day of the yellow fever booster vaccination. Source of these receptors: a man between 18 and 35 years old who received the YFV17D yellow fever vaccine.

This rearrangement joins TRBV10-3 to TRBJ1-1; D is undetermined. Between the trimmed V and J ends, which lost 2 bases and 0 bases, there was a span of 16 bases. The CDR3 sequence is 17 residues long. The germline gives CDR1 ENHRY, CDR2 SYGVKD. CDR3 DNA: TGTGCCATCAGTGAGAACACAGCGTCTCCTATGAACACTGAAGCTTTCTTT. Translation gives CAISENTASPMNTEAFF.

The J gene is TRBJ2-5, the V gene TRBV20-1; a possible D gene is TRBD2 (7 bases). This CDR3 is built from 13 residues. CDR1 and CDR2 (germline): DFQATT, SNEGSKA (reference sequence). The V end lost 6 bases, the J end lost 4 bases, and 15 bases lay between the germline ends. CDR3: CSAYREGRETQYF. CDR3 sequence (DNA): TGCAGTGCGTACAGGGAGGGGCGAGAGACCCAGTACTTC.